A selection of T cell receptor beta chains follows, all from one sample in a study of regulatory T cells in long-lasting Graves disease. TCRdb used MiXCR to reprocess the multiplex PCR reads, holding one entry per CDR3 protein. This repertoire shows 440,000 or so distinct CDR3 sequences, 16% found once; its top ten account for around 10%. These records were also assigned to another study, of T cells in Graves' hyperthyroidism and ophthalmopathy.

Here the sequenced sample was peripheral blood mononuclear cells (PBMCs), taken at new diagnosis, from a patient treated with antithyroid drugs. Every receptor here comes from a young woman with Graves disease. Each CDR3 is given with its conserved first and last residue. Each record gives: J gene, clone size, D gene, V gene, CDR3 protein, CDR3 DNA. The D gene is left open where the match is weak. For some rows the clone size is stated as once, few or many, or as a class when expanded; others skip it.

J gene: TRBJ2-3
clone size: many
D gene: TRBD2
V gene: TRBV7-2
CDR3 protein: CASSLRAGAGTDTQYF
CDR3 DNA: TGTGCCAGCAGCCTCAGAGCGGGGGCAGGCACAGATACGCAGTATTTT

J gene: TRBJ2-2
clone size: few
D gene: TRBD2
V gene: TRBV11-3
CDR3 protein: CASSLAISGNTGELFF
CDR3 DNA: TGTGCCAGCAGCTTAGCAATTAGCGGGAATACCGGGGAGCTGTTTTTT

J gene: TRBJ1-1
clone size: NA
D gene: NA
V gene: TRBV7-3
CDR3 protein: CASSLDRDTGNTEAFF
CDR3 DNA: TGTGCCAGCAGCTTAGACCGGGACACAGGGAACACTGAAGCTTTCTTT

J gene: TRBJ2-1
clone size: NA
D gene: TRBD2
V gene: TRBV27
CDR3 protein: CASSLSAGELYNEQFF
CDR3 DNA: TGTGCCAGCAGTTTATCGGCGGGAGAGCTCTACAATGAGCAGTTCTTC

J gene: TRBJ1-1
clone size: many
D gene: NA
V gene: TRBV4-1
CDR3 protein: CASSHTQPNTEAFF
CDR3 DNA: TGCGCCAGCAGCCATACACAGCCGAACACTGAAGCTTTCTTT

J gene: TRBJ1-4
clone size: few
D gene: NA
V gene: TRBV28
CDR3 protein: CASSILGTEFF
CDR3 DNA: TGTGCCAGCAGTATACTCGGAACGGAGTTTTTT

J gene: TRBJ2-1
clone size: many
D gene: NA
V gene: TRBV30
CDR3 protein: CAWGASNEQFF
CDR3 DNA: TGTGCCTGGGGGGCCAGCAATGAGCAGTTCTTC

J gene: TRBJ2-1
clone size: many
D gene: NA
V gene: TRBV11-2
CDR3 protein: CASSSLAGHNEQFF
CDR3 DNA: TGTGCCAGCAGCTCTCTGGCAGGGCACAATGAGCAGTTCTTC

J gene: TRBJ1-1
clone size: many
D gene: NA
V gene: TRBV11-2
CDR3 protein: CASSLDLGHTGAFF
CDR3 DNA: TGTGCCAGCAGCTTAGACCTCGGACACACGGGGGCTTTCTTT

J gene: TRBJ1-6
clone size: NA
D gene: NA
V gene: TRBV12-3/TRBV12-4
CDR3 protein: CASSFVAGKSGTLHF
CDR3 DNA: TGTGCCAGCAGTTTTGTTGCGGGGAAGAGCGGTACCCTCCACTTT

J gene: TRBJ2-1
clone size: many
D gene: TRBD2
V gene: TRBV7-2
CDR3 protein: CASSRTSGSYNEQFF
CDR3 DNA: TGTGCCAGCAGTCGTACTAGCGGTTCCTACAATGAGCAGTTCTTC

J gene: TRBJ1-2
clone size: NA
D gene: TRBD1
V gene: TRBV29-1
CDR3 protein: CSVQVGQGASGYTF
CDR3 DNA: TGCAGCGTCCAAGTGGGACAGGGGGCGAGTGGCTACACCTTC

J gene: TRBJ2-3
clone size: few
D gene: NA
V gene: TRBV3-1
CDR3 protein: CASSPKSTDTQYF
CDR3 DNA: TGTGCCAGCAGCCCGAAGAGCACAGATACGCAGTATTTT

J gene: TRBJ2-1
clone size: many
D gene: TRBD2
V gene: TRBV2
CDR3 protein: CASRTSGKAREQFF
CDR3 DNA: TGTGCCAGCCGGACTAGCGGGAAAGCACGTGAGCAGTTCTTC

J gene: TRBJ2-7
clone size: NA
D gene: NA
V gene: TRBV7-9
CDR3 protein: CASTVIRYEQYF
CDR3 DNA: TGTGCCAGCACAGTAATCCGGTACGAGCAGTACTTC

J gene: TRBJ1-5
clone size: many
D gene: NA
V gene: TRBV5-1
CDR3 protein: CASSIGSNQPQHF
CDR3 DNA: TGCGCCAGCTCCATAGGGAGCAATCAGCCCCAGCATTTT

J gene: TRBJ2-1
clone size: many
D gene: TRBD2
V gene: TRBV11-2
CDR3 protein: CASIRTSGTYNEQFF
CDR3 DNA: TGTGCCAGCATCCGGACTAGCGGAACCTACAATGAGCAGTTCTTC

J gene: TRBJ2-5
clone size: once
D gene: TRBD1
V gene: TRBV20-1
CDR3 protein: CSAKDRGQYF
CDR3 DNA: TGCAGTGCTAAGGACAGGGGCCAGTACTTC

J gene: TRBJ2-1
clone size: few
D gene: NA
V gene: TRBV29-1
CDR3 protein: CSVDGLRDLYNEQFF
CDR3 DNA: TGCAGCGTTGACGGCCTACGGGACCTCTACAATGAGCAGTTCTTC

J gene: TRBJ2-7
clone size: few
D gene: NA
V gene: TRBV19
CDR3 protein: CASSIRGGMYEQYF
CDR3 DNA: TGTGCCAGTAGTATTCGGGGCGGGATGTACGAGCAGTACTTC

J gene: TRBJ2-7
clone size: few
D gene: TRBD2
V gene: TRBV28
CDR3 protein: CASSLPQLAGASYEQYF
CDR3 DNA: TGTGCCAGCAGTTTACCCCAACTAGCGGGGGCCTCCTACGAGCAGTACTTC

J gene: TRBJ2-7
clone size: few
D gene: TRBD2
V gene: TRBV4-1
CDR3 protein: CASSQAPASGHSYEQYF
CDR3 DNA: TGCGCCAGCAGCCAAGCCCCGGCTAGCGGGCACTCCTACGAGCAGTACTTC

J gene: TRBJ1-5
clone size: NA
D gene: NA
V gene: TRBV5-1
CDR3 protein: CASSRGEDQPQHF
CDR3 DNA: TGCGCCAGCAGTCGGGGGGAAGACCAGCCCCAGCATTTT

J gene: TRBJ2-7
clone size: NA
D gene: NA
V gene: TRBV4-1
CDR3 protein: CAGSRRDGSSYEQYF
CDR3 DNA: TGCGCCGGCAGCCGACGGGACGGAAGCTCCTACGAGCAGTACTTC

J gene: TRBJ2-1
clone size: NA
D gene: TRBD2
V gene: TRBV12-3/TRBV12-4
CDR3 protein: CASSLALAGGPWSYNEQFF
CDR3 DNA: TGTGCCAGCAGTTTAGCGCTAGCGGGAGGGCCTTGGTCCTACAATGAGCAGTTCTTC

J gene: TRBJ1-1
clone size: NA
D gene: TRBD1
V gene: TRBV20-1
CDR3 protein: CSADQGGATEAFF
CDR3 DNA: TGCAGTGCTGACCAGGGGGGGGCGACTGAAGCTTTCTTT

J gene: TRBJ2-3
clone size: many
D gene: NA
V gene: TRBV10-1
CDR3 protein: CASNEGRTDTQYF
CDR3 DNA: TGCGCCAGCAACGAGGGTAGAACAGATACGCAGTATTTT

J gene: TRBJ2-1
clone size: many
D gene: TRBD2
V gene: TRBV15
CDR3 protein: CATSWGGRGVFNEQFF
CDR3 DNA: TGTGCCACCAGTTGGGGAGGGCGGGGCGTGTTCAATGAGCAGTTCTTC

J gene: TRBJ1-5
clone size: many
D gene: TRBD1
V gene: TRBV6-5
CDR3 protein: CASSFHEGYRGPLAQHF
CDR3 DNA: TGTGCCAGCAGTTTCCACGAGGGTTACAGGGGCCCCCTGGCCCAGCATTTT

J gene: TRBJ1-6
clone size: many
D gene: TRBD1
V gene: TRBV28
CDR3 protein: CASRVSDRANSPLHF
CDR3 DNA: TGTGCCAGCAGAGTATCAGACAGGGCGAATTCACCCCTCCACTTT

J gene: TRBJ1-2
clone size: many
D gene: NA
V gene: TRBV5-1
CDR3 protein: CASSPDSGYGYTF
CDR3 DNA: TGCGCCAGCAGCCCCGACAGTGGGTATGGCTACACCTTC

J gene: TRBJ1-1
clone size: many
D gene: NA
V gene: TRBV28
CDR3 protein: CASSAGTQPWGAFF
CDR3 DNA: TGTGCCAGCAGTGCTGGGACACAACCTTGGGGAGCTTTCTTT

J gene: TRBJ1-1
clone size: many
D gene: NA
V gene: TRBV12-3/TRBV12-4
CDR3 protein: CACSPDLLLEAFF
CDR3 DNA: TGTGCCTGCAGTCCCGACCTTCTCCTCGAAGCTTTCTTT

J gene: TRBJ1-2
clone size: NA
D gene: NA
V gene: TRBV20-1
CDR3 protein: CSAPTQVDGYTF
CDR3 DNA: TGCAGTGCCCCCACTCAGGTGGATGGCTACACCTTC

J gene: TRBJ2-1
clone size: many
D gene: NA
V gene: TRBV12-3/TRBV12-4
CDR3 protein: CASSHPDGSLQDEQFF
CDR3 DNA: TGTGCCAGCAGCCACCCCGATGGGTCGCTACAAGATGAGCAGTTCTTC

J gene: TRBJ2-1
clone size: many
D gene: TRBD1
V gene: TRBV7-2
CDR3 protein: CASSLYRGEQFF
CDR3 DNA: TGTGCCAGCAGCCTATACAGGGGAGAGCAGTTCTTC

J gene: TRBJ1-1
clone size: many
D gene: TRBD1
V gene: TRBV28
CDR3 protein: CASSVLGTGGKAFF
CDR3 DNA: TGTGCCAGCAGTGTGCTCGGGACAGGGGGCAAAGCTTTCTTT

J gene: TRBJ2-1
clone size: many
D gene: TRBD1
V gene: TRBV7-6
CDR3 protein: CASSRIGTGGINEQFF
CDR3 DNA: TGTGCCAGCAGTCGGATCGGGACAGGGGGCATCAATGAGCAGTTCTTC

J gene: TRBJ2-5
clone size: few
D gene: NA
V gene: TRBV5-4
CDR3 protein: CASSFRDSQETQYF
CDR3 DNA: TGTGCCAGCAGCTTTCGAGACTCCCAAGAGACCCAGTACTTC

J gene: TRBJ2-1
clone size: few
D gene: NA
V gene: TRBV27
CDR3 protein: CASSLRGSRYNEQFF
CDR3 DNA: TGTGCCAGCAGTTTAAGGGGGAGCCGTTACAATGAGCAGTTCTTC

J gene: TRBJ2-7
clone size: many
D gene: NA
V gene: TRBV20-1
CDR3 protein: CSARDLRVSYEQYF
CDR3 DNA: TGCAGTGCTAGAGATTTGCGGGTCTCCTACGAGCAGTACTTC